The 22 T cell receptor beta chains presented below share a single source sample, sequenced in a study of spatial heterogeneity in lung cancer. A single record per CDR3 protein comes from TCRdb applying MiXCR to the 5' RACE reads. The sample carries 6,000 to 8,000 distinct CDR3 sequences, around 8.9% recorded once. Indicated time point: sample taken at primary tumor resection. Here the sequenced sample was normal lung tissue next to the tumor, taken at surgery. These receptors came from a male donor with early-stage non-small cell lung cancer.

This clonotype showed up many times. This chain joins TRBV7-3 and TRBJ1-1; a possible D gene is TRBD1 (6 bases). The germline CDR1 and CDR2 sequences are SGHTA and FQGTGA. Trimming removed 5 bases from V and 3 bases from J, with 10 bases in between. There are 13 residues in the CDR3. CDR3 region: CASSPQGYTEAFF. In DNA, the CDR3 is TGTGCCAGCAGCCCCCAGGGGTACACTGAAGCTTTCTTT.

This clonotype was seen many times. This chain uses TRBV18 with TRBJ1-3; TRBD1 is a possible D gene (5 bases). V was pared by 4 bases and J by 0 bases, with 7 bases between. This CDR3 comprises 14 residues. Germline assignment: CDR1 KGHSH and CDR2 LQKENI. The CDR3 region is CASSQDISGNTIYF. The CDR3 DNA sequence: TGTGCCAGCTCACAGGACATCTCTGGAAACACCATATATTTT.

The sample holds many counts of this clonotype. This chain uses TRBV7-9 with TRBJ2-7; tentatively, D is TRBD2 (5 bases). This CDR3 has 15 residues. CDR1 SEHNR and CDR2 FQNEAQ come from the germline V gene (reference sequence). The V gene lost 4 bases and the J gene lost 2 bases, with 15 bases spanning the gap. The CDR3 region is CASSSHQDFPYEQYF. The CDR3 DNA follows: TGTGCCAGCAGCTCACACCAGGACTTTCCCTACGAGCAGTACTTC.

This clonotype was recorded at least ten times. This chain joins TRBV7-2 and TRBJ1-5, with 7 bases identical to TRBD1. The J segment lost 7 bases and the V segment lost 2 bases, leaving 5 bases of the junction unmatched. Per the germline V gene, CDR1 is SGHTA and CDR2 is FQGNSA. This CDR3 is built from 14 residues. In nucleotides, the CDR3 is TGTGCCAGCAGCTTACCGACAGGGCAGCAGCCCCAGCATTTT. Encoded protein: CASSLPTGQQPQHF.

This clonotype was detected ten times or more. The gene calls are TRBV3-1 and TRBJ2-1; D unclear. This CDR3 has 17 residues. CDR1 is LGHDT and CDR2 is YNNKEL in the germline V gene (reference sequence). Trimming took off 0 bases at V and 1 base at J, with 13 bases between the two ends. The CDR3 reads CASSQDQKTVSYNEQFF. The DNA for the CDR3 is TGTGCCAGCAGCCAAGATCAAAAAACGGTTTCCTACAATGAGCAGTTCTTC.

CDR3 sequence: CASTRTSGNTGELFF. CDR3 nucleotide sequence: TGTGCCAGCACCCGGACTAGCGGGAACACCGGGGAGCTGTTTTTT. The V and J genes are TRBV12-3 or TRBV12-4 and TRBJ2-2, with 10 bases matching TRBD2. The length of the CDR3 is 15 residues. Germline trimming cut 7 bases from V and 1 base from J; bases unmatched to any gene: 3.

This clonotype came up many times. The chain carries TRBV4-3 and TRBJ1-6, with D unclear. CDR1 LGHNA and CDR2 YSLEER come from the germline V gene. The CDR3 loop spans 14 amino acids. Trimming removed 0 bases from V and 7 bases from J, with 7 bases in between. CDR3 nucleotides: TGCGCCAGCAGCCAAGATCTGAGGAATTCACCCCTCCACTTT. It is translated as CASSQDLRNSPLHF.

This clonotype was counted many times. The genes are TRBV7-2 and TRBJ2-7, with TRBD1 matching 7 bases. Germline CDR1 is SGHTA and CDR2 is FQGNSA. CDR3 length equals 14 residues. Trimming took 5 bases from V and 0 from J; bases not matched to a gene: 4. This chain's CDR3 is CASSATGISYEQYF. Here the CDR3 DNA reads TGTGCCAGCAGCGCGACAGGGATCTCCTACGAGCAGTACTTC.

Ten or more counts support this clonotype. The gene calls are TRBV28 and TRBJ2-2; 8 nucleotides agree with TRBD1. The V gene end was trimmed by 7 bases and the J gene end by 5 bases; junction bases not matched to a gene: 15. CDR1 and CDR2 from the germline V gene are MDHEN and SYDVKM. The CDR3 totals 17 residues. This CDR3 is CASTPLITGGKTGELFF. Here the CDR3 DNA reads TGTGCCAGCACCCCCCTGATTACAGGGGGTAAGACCGGGGAGCTGTTTTTT.

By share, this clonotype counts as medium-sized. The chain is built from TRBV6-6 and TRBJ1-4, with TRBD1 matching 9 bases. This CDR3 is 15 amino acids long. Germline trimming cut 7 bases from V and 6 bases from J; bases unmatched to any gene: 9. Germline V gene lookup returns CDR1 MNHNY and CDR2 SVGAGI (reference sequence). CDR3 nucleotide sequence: TGTGCCAGCATCCCCTACAGGGGGCAGGATGAAAAACTGTTTTTT. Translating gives CASIPYRGQDEKLFF.

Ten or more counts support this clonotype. The CDR3 region is CASSFGQGIGELFF. The CDR3 DNA follows: TGTGCCAGCAGCTTTGGACAGGGAATCGGGGAGCTGTTTTTT. The chain links TRBV7-8 to TRBJ2-2; 8 nucleotides line up with TRBD1. Germline V gene sequence: CDR1 SGHVS, CDR2 FQNEAQ. The CDR3 is 14 amino acids. V dropped 3 bases and J dropped 7; count of bases not matched to a gene: 4.

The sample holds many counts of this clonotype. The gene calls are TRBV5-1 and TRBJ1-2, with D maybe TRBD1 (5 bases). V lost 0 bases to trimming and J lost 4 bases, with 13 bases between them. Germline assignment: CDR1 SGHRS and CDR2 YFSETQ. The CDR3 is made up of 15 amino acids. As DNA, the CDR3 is TGCGCCAGCAGCTTGGATCAGGGCGAGGGCTATGGCTACACCTTC. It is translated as CASSLDQGEGYGYTF. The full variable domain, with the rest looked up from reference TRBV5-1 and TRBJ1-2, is KAGVTQTPRYLIKTRGQQVTLSCSPISGHRSVSWYQQTPGQGLQFLFEYFSETQRNKGNFPGRFSGRQFSNSRSEMNVSTLELGDSALYLCASSLDQGEGYGYTFGSGTRLTVV.

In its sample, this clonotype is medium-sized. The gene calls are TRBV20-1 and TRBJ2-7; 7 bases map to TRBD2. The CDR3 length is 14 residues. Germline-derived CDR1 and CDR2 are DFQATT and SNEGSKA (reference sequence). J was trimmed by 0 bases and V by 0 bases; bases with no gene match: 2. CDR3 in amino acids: CSAREGGSSYEQYF. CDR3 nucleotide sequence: TGCAGTGCTAGAGAGGGAGGGAGCTCCTACGAGCAGTACTTC.

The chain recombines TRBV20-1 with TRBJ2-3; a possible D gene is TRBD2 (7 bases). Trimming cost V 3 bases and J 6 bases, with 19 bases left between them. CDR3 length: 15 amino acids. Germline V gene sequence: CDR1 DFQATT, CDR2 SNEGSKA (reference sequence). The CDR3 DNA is TGCAGTGCTAGGAGGGGCGGGGGCCAGCGCGATACGCAGTATTTT. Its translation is CSARRGGGQRDTQYF.

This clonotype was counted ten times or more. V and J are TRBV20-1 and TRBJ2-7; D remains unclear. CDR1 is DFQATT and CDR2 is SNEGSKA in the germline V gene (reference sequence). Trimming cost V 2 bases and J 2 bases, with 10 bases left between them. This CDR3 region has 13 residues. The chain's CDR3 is CSARSRNTYEQYF. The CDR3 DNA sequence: TGCAGTGCTAGATCCAGGAATACCTACGAGCAGTACTTC.

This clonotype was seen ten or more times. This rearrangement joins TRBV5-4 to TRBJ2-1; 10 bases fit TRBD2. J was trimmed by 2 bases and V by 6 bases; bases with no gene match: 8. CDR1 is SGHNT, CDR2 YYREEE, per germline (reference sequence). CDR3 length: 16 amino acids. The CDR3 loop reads CASTPSSGGAYNEQFF. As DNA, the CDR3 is TGTGCCAGCACACCTTCTAGCGGGGGAGCCTACAATGAGCAGTTCTTC.

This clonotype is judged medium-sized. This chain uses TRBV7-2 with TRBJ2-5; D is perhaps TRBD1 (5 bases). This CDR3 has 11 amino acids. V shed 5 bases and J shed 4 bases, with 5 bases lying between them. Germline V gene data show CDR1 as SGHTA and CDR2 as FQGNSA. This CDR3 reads CASSTGETQYF. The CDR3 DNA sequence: TGTGCCAGCAGCACAGGAGAGACCCAGTACTTC.

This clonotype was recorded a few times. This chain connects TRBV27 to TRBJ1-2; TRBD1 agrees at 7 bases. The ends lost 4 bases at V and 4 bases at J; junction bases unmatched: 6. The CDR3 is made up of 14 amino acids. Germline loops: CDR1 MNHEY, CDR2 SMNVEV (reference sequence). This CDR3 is CASSSTDRAYGYTF. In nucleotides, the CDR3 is TGTGCCAGCAGTTCAACAGACAGGGCCTATGGCTACACCTTC.

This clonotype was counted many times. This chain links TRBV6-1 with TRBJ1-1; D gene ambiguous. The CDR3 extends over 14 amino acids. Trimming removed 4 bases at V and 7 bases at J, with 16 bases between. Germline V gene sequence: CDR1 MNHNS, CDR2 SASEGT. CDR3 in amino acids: CASSGREGMDEAFF. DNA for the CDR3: TGTGCCAGCAGTGGGAGGGAGGGAATGGATGAAGCTTTCTTT.

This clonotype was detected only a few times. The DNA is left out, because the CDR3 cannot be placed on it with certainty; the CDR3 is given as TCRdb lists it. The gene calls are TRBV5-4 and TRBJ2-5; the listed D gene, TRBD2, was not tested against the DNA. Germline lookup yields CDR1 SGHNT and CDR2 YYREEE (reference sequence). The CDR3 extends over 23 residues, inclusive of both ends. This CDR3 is CASSFYICSASTVGSGRAETQYF.

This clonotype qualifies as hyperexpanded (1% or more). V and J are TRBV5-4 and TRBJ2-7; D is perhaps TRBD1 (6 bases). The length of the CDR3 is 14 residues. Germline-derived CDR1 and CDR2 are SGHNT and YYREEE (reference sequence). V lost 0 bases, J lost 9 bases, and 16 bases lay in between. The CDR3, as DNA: TGTGCCAGCAGCTTGGGAGGGGGAAGGGCCGGGCAGTACTTC. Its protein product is CASSLGGGRAGQYF.

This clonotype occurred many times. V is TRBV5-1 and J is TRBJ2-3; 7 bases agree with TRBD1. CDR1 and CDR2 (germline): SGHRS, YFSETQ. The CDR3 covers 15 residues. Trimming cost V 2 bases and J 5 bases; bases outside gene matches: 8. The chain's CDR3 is CASSLQGTFGDTQYF. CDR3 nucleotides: TGCGCCAGCAGCTTACAGGGGACCTTCGGAGATACGCAGTATTTT. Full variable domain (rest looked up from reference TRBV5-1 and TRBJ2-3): KAGVTQTPRYLIKTRGQQVTLSCSPISGHRSVSWYQQTPGQGLQFLFEYFSETQRNKGNFPGRFSGRQFSNSRSEMNVSTLELGDSALYLCASSLQGTFGDTQYFGPGTRLTVL.